Listed below are T cell receptor beta chains from one sample, sequenced in a study of CD8 T cells in ankylosing spondylitis. TCRdb reprocessed the 5' RACE reads via MiXCR and lists one record per CDR3 protein. The profile shows 400,000 to 450,000 distinct CDR3 sequences, under 20% of them singletons. Sequenced input: blood, either unsorted or a sorted T cell fraction (not recorded which). The receptors derive from a male donor with ankylosing spondylitis. CDR3s include the opening cysteine and the closing phenylalanine or tryptophan. The D gene is left open where the match is weak. Size tells how often a clone was seen (once, few, many) or the class of an expanded clone, and some rows leave it out.

d_call,j_call,v_call,clone_size,cdr3_nt,cdr3_aa
-,TRBJ1-2,TRBV9,-,TGTGCCAGCAGCCCAGACAGCCGGGGGGACTATGGCTACACCTTC,CASSPDSRGDYGYTF
-,TRBJ1-4,TRBV5-1,few,TGCGCCAGCAGCTTGGCCGGGGGCACTAATGAAAAACTGTTTTTT,CASSLAGGTNEKLFF
-,TRBJ1-1,TRBV7-2,-,TGTGCCAGCAGCCCCCCCATCAGGGTGGGTAGCACTGAAGCTTTCTTT,CASSPPIRVGSTEAFF
-,TRBJ2-5,TRBV9,-,TGTGCCAGCAGCGGGCTTGACAAAGAGACCCAGTACTTC,CASSGLDKETQYF
TRBD2,TRBJ2-1,TRBV4-2,few,TGTGCCAGCAGCCAAGCCGGGACTAGCGGGATGGGTGAGCAGTTCTTC,CASSQAGTSGMGEQFF
-,TRBJ2-7,TRBV11-2,few,TGTGCCAGCAGCTTGGCCCCAATCAGTACCTACGAGCAGTACTTC,CASSLAPISTYEQYF
-,TRBJ2-1,TRBV12-3/TRBV12-4,-,TGTGCCAGCAGTCGGGGCAGCGATGAGCAGTTCTTC,CASSRGSDEQFF
-,TRBJ2-4,TRBV12-3/TRBV12-4,many,TGTGCCAGCACTCCTGGTGGGGGAAGGAAAAACATTCAGTACTTC,CASTPGGGRKNIQYF
TRBD2,TRBJ2-7,TRBV12-3/TRBV12-4,few,TGTGCCAGCAGTTTATCGTTTCGACTAGCGGACTACGAGCAGTACTTC,CASSLSFRLADYEQYF
TRBD2,TRBJ2-7,TRBV5-1,-,TGCGCCAGCAGCTCCGGGGGGGGAGTTGGCTACGAGCAGTACTTC,CASSSGGGVGYEQYF
-,TRBJ2-1,TRBV6-1,-,TGTGCCAGCAGTCGTGCGGGACCTCTCGTAGTTGAGCAGTTCTTC,CASSRAGPLVVEQFF
-,TRBJ2-6,TRBV4-3,-,TGCGCCAGCAGCCAAGGAGAGGTCGGGCAGGCCTCTGGGGCCAACGTCCTGACTTTC,CASSQGEVGQASGANVLTF
-,TRBJ1-4,TRBV5-1,few,TGCGCCAGCAGGACAGTGGGGGGCGTGGACGAAAAACTGTTTTTT,CASRTVGGVDEKLFF
-,TRBJ1-1,TRBV6-1,-,TGTGCCAGCAGTGACCGAATCTCCCTGGGAGCTTTCTTT,CASSDRISLGAFF
-,TRBJ2-7,TRBV12-3/TRBV12-4,-,TGTGCCAGCAGCGCTAGTCGGACAACCTCTGAGCAGTACTTC,CASSASRTTSEQYF
TRBD2,TRBJ2-1,TRBV5-1,many,TGCGCCAGCAGCTCCCACCTAGCGGGAGTCAGGAATGAGCAGTTCTTC,CASSSHLAGVRNEQFF
-,TRBJ2-7,TRBV12-3/TRBV12-4,few,TGTGCCAGCAGTTTTCAGGCAGCAGCCTACGAGCAGTACTTC,CASSFQAAAYEQYF
TRBD2,TRBJ2-4,TRBV16,-,TGTGCCAGCAGCCATAGGGCGGGAGAAAACATTCAGTACTTC,CASSHRAGENIQYF
TRBD2,TRBJ2-1,TRBV4-1,few,TGCGCCAGCAGCCAAGCCGGGACTAGGGCCTCCTACAATGAGCAGTTCTTC,CASSQAGTRASYNEQFF
TRBD1,TRBJ2-7,TRBV11-2,many,TGTGCCAGCAGCCCTCGGACAGGTTCTACCTACGAGCAGTACTTC,CASSPRTGSTYEQYF
-,TRBJ2-3,TRBV7-2,-,TGTGCCAGCAGCCCAGTGACCCTGGGGACAGATACGCAGTATTTT,CASSPVTLGTDTQYF
-,TRBJ1-6,TRBV3-1,-,TGTGCCAGCAGCCGGTGGGGAAAGGGGAATTCACCCCTCCACTTT,CASSRWGKGNSPLHF
TRBD1,TRBJ1-2,TRBV6-1,-,TGTGCCAGCAGTGAATACCCGGGACAGGGTTACCACACCTTC,CASSEYPGQGYHTF
-,TRBJ2-4,TRBV2,few,TGTGCCAGCAGCTCACAGGGTTCCAAAAACATTCAGTACTTC,CASSSQGSKNIQYF
-,TRBJ1-3,TRBV5-1,few,TGCGCCAGCAGCCGAACGGGGGATTTAAGCTCTGGAAACACCATATATTTT,CASSRTGDLSSGNTIYF
-,TRBJ2-2,TRBV3-1,-,TGTGCCACCAGGCGGACCGGGGAGCTGTTTTTT,CATRRTGELFF
-,TRBJ2-2,TRBV9,once,TGTGCCAGCAGCGAGAGAACTACCTTGACCGGGGAGCTGTTTTTT,CASSERTTLTGELFF
-,TRBJ2-5,TRBV10-3,few,TGTGCCATCAGTGAGTCGTCCAGCGGGACCCAGTACTTC,CAISESSSGTQYF
-,TRBJ1-5,TRBV4-2,many,TGTGCCAGCAGCCAAGAATGGGTAGATCAGCCCCAGCATTTT,CASSQEWVDQPQHF
TRBD1,TRBJ2-7,TRBV5-1,many,TGCGCCAGCAGCTTGGCCCACCGGGACAGCGAGCAGTACTTC,CASSLAHRDSEQYF
TRBD2,TRBJ2-3,TRBV5-1,many,TGCGCCAGCAGCTTGGGGTACGGGACTAGCGGCACAGATACGCAGTATTTT,CASSLGYGTSGTDTQYF
TRBD2,TRBJ2-7,TRBV3-1,many,TGTGCCAGCAGCCAATCCAGCGGGGGATTCTCCTACGAGCAGTACTTC,CASSQSSGGFSYEQYF
-,TRBJ2-6,TRBV5-5,-,TGTGCCAGCAGCAACTCAGGATTCTCTGGGGCCAACGTCCTGACTTTC,CASSNSGFSGANVLTF
TRBD1,TRBJ1-5,TRBV12-5,few,TGTGCTAGTGGTCTCGGACAGGGGAATCAGCCCCAGCATTTT,CASGLGQGNQPQHF
-,TRBJ2-2,TRBV5-1,few,TGCGCCAGCAGCTTGGACGGGGGAGTCGGCACCGGGGAGCTGTTTTTT,CASSLDGGVGTGELFF
TRBD1,TRBJ1-1,TRBV6-1,-,TGTGCCAGCAGTAAGTACGCGCAGGGGGCTGGCACTGAAGCTTTCTTT,CASSKYAQGAGTEAFF
-,TRBJ1-5,TRBV6-2/TRBV6-3,-,TGTGCCACCGCCCAAGACCAGGGGTACAATCAGCCCCAGCATTTT,CATAQDQGYNQPQHF
-,TRBJ1-6,TRBV5-6,-,TGTGCCAGCAGCTTGGGGCATAAGAATTCACCCCTCCACTTT,CASSLGHKNSPLHF
-,TRBJ2-5,TRBV20-1,-,TGCAGTGCTAGAGATCTTTCCACAGCCCAAGAGACCCAGTACTTC,CSARDLSTAQETQYF
-,TRBJ2-2,TRBV29-1,many,TGCAGCGTTGTTGGGGGAAAAGTAACCGGGGAGCTGTTTTTT,CSVVGGKVTGELFF
-,TRBJ1-1,TRBV28,-,TGTGCCAGCAGCCCCTCAGGGGCCAAGAACACTGAAGCTTTCTTT,CASSPSGAKNTEAFF
-,TRBJ2-2,TRBV29-1,-,TGCAGCGTTGCCGGCAGGGTGAACACCGGGGAGCTGTTTTTT,CSVAGRVNTGELFF
-,TRBJ2-7,TRBV11-2,few,TGTGCCAGCAGCTTAAGGGAGCAAACAATATACGAGCAGTACTTC,CASSLREQTIYEQYF
TRBD1,TRBJ2-7,TRBV7-2,-,TGTGCCAGCAGCTTGAGGGGACAGCGACTTTCCGAGCAGTACTTC,CASSLRGQRLSEQYF
TRBD2,TRBJ2-1,TRBV12-3/TRBV12-4,-,TGTGCCAGCAGTTGGGCTAGCGGGGGGGAAGATGAGCAGTTCTTC,CASSWASGGEDEQFF
-,TRBJ1-3,TRBV7-9,few,TGTGCCAGCAGCTTAGGCAGTGACTCTGGAAACACCATATATTTT,CASSLGSDSGNTIYF
TRBD1,TRBJ2-2,TRBV2,few,TGTGCCAGCAAGGGACAGTTAAACACCGGGGAGCTGTTTTTT,CASKGQLNTGELFF
TRBD1,TRBJ2-3,TRBV24-1,many,TGTGCCACCAGTGACCCAGCGGTGGGACAGGGCTCAGATACGCAGTATTTT,CATSDPAVGQGSDTQYF
-,TRBJ2-6,TRBV28,-,TGTGCCAGCAGCTCCCCCGGGGCCTCTGGGGCCAACGTCCTGACTTTC,CASSSPGASGANVLTF
TRBD2,TRBJ2-1,TRBV6-5,-,TGTGCCAGCACCTTACTCACGGCTAGCGGGAGACCCTACAATGAGCAGTTCTTC,CASTLLTASGRPYNEQFF
-,TRBJ2-7,TRBV6-2/TRBV6-3,-,TGTGCCAGCAGTTACGGGCAGCCTTACGAGCAGTACTTC,CASSYGQPYEQYF
TRBD2,TRBJ2-5,TRBV27,-,TGTGCCAGCAGTCGGACGGGACTAGCGGCTAAAGAGACCCAGTACTTC,CASSRTGLAAKETQYF
-,TRBJ1-2,TRBV20-1,few,TGCAGTGCCTGGGGGACATCTGGCTACACCTTC,CSAWGTSGYTF
-,TRBJ2-5,TRBV25-1,-,TGTGCCAGCAGTGAGTCTAGCTTGCTGTACTTC,CASSESSLLYF
-,TRBJ1-2,TRBV5-1,-,TGCGCCAGCAGCGAGGGACAACCAGCCTATGGCTACACCTTC,CASSEGQPAYGYTF
TRBD2,TRBJ2-1,TRBV28,-,TGTGCCAGCAGTACCCCGGGGGGACTAGCCCCCCTGGGGGAGCAGTTCTTC,CASSTPGGLAPLGEQFF
-,TRBJ2-1,TRBV5-1,few,TGCGCCAGCAGCTTGTTGTTAGACGGTGAGCAGTTCTTC,CASSLLLDGEQFF